What follows is one TCR beta chain and its context. This sample is drawn from a study of T cell changes during pregnancy in multiple sclerosis. This CDR3 contains 13 residues. V shed 3 bases, J shed 1 base, and the junction held 2 bases outside the gene matches. Germline values: CDR1 SQVTM, CDR2 ANQGSEA. The data were produced by immunoSEQ multiplex PCR, yet TCRdb's version contains in-frame clones alone and is incomplete. The repertoire holds fewer than 65,000 clones, with about 90% as singletons. This TCR derives from a female donor with multiple sclerosis, enrolled in a pregnancy study. This chain joins TRBV29-1 and TRBJ2-7, with 8 bases that match TRBD2. The sequenced sample was CD8+ T cells from peripheral blood mononuclear cells, obtained after pregnancy. CDR3 sequence: CSVDTSGSYEQYF. The CDR3 DNA sequence: TGCAGCGTTGATACTAGCGGTTCCTACGAGCAGTACTTC.